Following are 9 T cell receptor beta chains from one sample sequenced in a study of blood T cells in healthy people across ages. The second PCR ran 7 to 11 cycles with a sample-barcoded 5' primer and J-beta primers. TCRdb called the 5' RACE reads again in MiXCR, with one record for every CDR3 protein. The sample lists approximately 680,000 distinct CDR3 sequences, roughly 32% occurring once. What was sequenced was blood. The receptors originated from a woman older than 75 in good health.

This clonotype came up many times. The chain couples TRBV4-2 to TRBJ2-7; possible D gene TRBD2, 5 bases. In germline, CDR1 is LGHNA, CDR2 YNFKEQ. The ends were cut back, 0 bases at V and 0 bases at J, with 9 bases in the middle. This CDR3 has 15 amino acids. The CDR3 loop reads CASSQERRTSYEQYF. In DNA form, the CDR3 reads TGTGCCAGCAGCCAAGAGAGGAGGACCTCCTACGAGCAGTACTTC.

This clonotype was found a few times. A much larger clonotype is one base distant, so this may be a read error. V usage is TRBV7-9 and J usage is TRBJ1-2, with D uncertain. Germline CDR1 and CDR2: SEHNR and FQNEAQ (reference sequence). The V and J ends lost 6 bases and 7 bases respectively, with 12 bases between them. CDR3 size: 12 residues. CDR3: CASSRVLGGYTF. The CDR3, as DNA: TGTGCCAGCAGTCGAGTACTGGGTGGCTACACCTTC. Drawing the rest from reference TRBV7-9 and TRBJ1-2, the complete variable domain is DTGVSQNPRHKITKRGQNVTFRCDPISEHNRLYWYRQTLGQGPEFLTYFQNEAQLEKSRLLSDRFSAERPKGSFSTLEIQRTEQGDSAMYLCASSRVLGGYTFGSGTRLTVV.

J is TRBJ2-2 and V is TRBV5-3; no firm D call. TRBV5-3 is an ORF, with its function uncertain. Trimming pared 0 bases from V and 2 bases from J, leaving 8 bases between. CDR3 size: 15 residues. CDR3 nucleotide sequence: TGTGCCAGAAGCTTGGCCGGTTCCAACACCGGGGAGCTGTTTTTT. Translating gives CARSLAGSNTGELFF.

The chain couples TRBV15 to TRBJ1-5, with D unclear. This CDR3 contains 16 residues. In germline, CDR1 is LNHNV, CDR2 YYDKDF (reference sequence). The V and J ends lost 0 bases and 2 bases respectively, with 11 bases between them. The CDR3 region is CATSRDLGYGNQPQHF. CDR3 DNA: TGTGCCACCAGCAGAGATCTAGGCTACGGCAATCAGCCCCAGCATTTT.

This clonotype was detected only a few times. Since a much larger clone is just one base distant, this may be a read error. The CDR3 nucleotides read TGTGCCAGCATGAAAGGGTGCTACGAGCAGTACTTC. Its translation: CASMKGCYEQYF. V is TRBV6-1 and J is TRBJ2-7; no clear D. Deletions cut 7 bases from V and 3 bases from J, with 10 bases between. This CDR3 is built from 12 residues. The germline CDR1 and CDR2 sequences are MNHNS and SASEGT.

This chain connects TRBV6-1 to TRBJ2-7, with D unclear. Germline CDR1 reads MNHNS; CDR2 reads SASEGT. There are 13 residues in the CDR3. The V end was cut by 6 bases, the J end by 5 bases, with 14 bases between. CDR3 loop: CASRETPADEQYF. In nucleotides, the CDR3 is TGTGCCAGCAGGGAAACGCCCGCGGACGAGCAGTACTTC.

This clonotype has more than one count but fewer than ten. This chain connects TRBV6-1 to TRBJ1-5; weak D call: TRBD1 (6 bases). Trimming shortened V by 4 bases and J by 7 bases, and 17 bases separated the two germline ends. Germline lookup yields CDR1 MNHNS and CDR2 SASEGT. There are 15 residues in the CDR3. CDR3 nucleotide sequence: TGTGCCAGCAGTGGGAAACAGGGAGAAAGGCAGCCCCAGCATTTT. This codes for CASSGKQGERQPQHF.

V is TRBV5-5 and J is TRBJ1-5; 9 bases line up with TRBD1. The CDR3 is made up of 15 amino acids. Trimming at V came to 4 bases and at J to 6 bases, leaving 8 bases not matched to a gene. Germline-derived CDR1 and CDR2 are SGHKS and YYEKEE (reference sequence). For the CDR3, the DNA is TGTGCCAGCAGCGGCGGGACAGGGTCCGGTCAGCCCCAGCATTTT. Its protein product is CASSGGTGSGQPQHF.

This clonotype was observed many times. The chain has TRBV29-1 and TRBJ2-7; 7 bases align to TRBD2. The CDR3 contains 13 residues. Germline CDR1 is SQVTM and CDR2 is ANQGSEA. Unmatched junction bases numbered 7, after V lost 7 bases and J lost 1 base. The CDR3 DNA is TGCAGCGCCCGTTGGGGGGGGTCCTACGAGCAGTACTTC. It encodes CSARWGGSYEQYF.